The entry that follows covers one TCR beta chain sequence. Its antigen is unidentified. This entry comes from a study of human T cells and chemical hapten exposure. General study findings and limits: With DPC sensitization, TCRs exceeding 1 in 1000 frequency showed no change.

Time point noted: patch test 1, 2 weeks after DPC sensitization. Sample treatment: therapeutic diphenylcyclopropenone sensitization with weekly scalp DPC. Participating donors were patients with alopecia, aged 18 to 70 years, considered appropriate candidates for DPC. The CDR3 totals 18 residues. Germline CDR1 reads SGHDN; CDR2 reads FVKESK. Germline trimming cut 0 bases from V and 4 bases from J; bases unmatched to any gene: 8. Original handling: There were a median of approximately 96,000 TCRs per sample, with a range from roughly 23,224 to 750,000. TCRdb reanalysed the RACE reads using MiXCR and keeps one entry per CDR3 protein. These V and J calls are TCRdb output, not the study's own analysis. The data show some 350,000 distinct CDR3 sequences, with around 7% seen just once and approximately 8% held by the top ten.

The rearrangement joins TRBV14 to TRBJ2-1, with 11 bases that match TRBD2. Sequenced here: whole blood, sampled in connection with sensitization to the hapten diphenylcyclopropenone (DPC). This TCR was recovered from a woman aged 18-30 years with alopecia areata. Some clones in this sample may be carry-over from other donors' samples. The CDR3 region has the DNA TGTGCCAGCAGCCAAGAATGGTCTAGCGGGGGGATATACAATGAGCAGTTCTTC. Amino acid sequence: CASSQEWSSGGIYNEQFF.